The 18 T cell receptor beta chains in this list originate from one sample, sequenced in a study of blood T cell repertoires in COVID-19 (dated by TCRdb to the early 2020s). Receptors were amplified or captured by the immunoSEQ multiplex PCR assay. TCRdb holds this immuneACCESS table with in-frame rearrangements only. Some clones are missing; in checked studies, unresolved V genes explain under half, and the rest has no known cause. The table for this sample lists 55,000 to 80,000 clones; over 75% of them were counted only once. The ten most abundant clones make up 1% to 1.5% of the sample. The sample comprised peripheral blood. The origin of the receptors is a woman in her sixties with acute or convalescent COVID-19.

The chain joins TRBV7-9 to TRBJ2-1; 13 bases align to TRBD2. This CDR3 spans 17 amino acids. J gave up 4 bases and V 6 bases, and 9 bases lay outside the gene matches. Germline CDR1 is SEHNR and CDR2 is FQNEAQ (reference sequence). CDR3 DNA sequence: TGTGCCAGCAGAGATGGGACTAGCGGGAAGGGGTACAATGAGCAGTTCTTC. The encoded protein is CASRDGTSGKGYNEQFF. The full variable domain, rest sourced from reference TRBV7-9 and TRBJ2-1, is DTGVSQNPRHKITKRGQNVTFRCDPISEHNRLYWYRQTLGQGPEFLTYFQNEAQLEKSRLLSDRFSAERPKGSFSTLEIQRTEQGDSAMYLCASRDGTSGKGYNEQFFGPGTRLTVL.

V gene TRBV2 combines with J gene TRBJ1-2, with a weak D call TRBD1 (5 bases). V was trimmed by 8 bases and J by 4 bases, leaving 14 bases between them. This CDR3 spans 13 amino acids. Germline V gene data show CDR1 as SNHLY and CDR2 as FYNNEI. The CDR3 loop reads CASRPGVGYGYTF. The DNA for the CDR3 is TGTGCCAGCCGTCCGGGGGTCGGCTATGGCTACACCTTC.

J is TRBJ1-4 and V is TRBV29-1; D perhaps matches TRBD1 (5 bases). V was trimmed by 5 bases and J by 0 bases, leaving 7 bases between them. Germline V gene data show CDR1 as SQVTM and CDR2 as ANQGSEA. The CDR3 loop spans 13 amino acids. CDR3 protein: CSVWGATNEKLFF. Here the CDR3 DNA reads TGCAGCGTTTGGGGCGCAACTAATGAAAAACTGTTTTTT.

This chain links TRBV4-1 with TRBJ1-2, with D unresolved. Germline CDR1 and CDR2: MGHRA and YSYEKL. Trimming shortened V by 1 base and J by 1 base, and 10 bases separated the two germline ends. This CDR3 region has 15 residues. Here the CDR3 reads CASSQGQSSNYGYTF. The CDR3 nucleotides read TGCGCCAGCAGCCAAGGACAAAGCAGTAACTATGGCTACACCTTC.

The chain employs TRBV5-6 and TRBJ2-5; TRBD2 matches at 7 bases. This CDR3 is built from 13 residues. Looked up from germline, CDR1 is SGHDT and CDR2 is YYEEEE. The ends lost 4 bases at V and 5 bases at J; junction bases unmatched: 5. The CDR3 nucleotides are TGTGCCAGCAGCCCGACTAGCTTGGAGACCCAGTACTTC. It codes for CASSPTSLETQYF.

This clone is a singleton in its sample. V and J are TRBV6-5 and TRBJ1-1; D not certain. In germline, CDR1 is MNHEY, CDR2 SVGAGI. With 6 bases removed from V and 1 base from J, the gap between germline ends came to 9 bases. This CDR3 comprises 13 residues. The CDR3 loop reads CASSAYWNTEAFF. The CDR3 DNA reads TGTGCCAGCAGCGCCTACTGGAACACTGAAGCTTTCTTT.

The chain has TRBV3-1 (or the pseudogene TRBV3-2) and TRBJ2-3; D not certain. The V end was cut by 6 bases, the J end by 0 bases, with 13 bases between. CDR1 is LGHDT and CDR2 is YNNKEL in the germline V gene (reference sequence). This CDR3 spans 15 amino acids. The CDR3 DNA follows: TGTGCCAGCAGTCTCTATGTAACTAGCACAGATACGCAGTATTTT. This translates into CASSLYVTSTDTQYF.

The chain joins TRBV18 to TRBJ1-1; 11 bases are shared with TRBD1. Germline CDR1 and CDR2: KGHSH and LQKENI. The V gene end was trimmed by 3 bases and the J gene end by 6 bases; junction bases not matched to a gene: 3. The CDR3 contains 14 residues. For the CDR3, the DNA is TGTGCCAGCTCACCCGGACAGGGGGCGGCTGAAGCTTTCTTT. This sequence encodes CASSPGQGAAEAFF.

The rearrangement links TRBV7-2 to TRBJ2-1, with TRBD2 matching 8 bases. J lost 8 bases, V lost 1 base, and 7 bases had no gene match. CDR1 is SGHTA, CDR2 FQGNSA, per germline. CDR3 size: 15 residues. The chain's CDR3 is CASSLDGRARDEQFF. The CDR3 DNA follows: TGTGCCAGCAGCTTAGACGGGAGGGCCAGGGATGAGCAGTTCTTC. Variable domain in full (rest from reference TRBV7-2 and TRBJ2-1): GAGVSQSPSNKVTEKGKDVELRCDPISGHTALYWYRQSLGQGLEFLIYFQGNSAPDKSGLPSDRFSAERTGGSVSTLTIQRTQQEDSAVYLCASSLDGRARDEQFFGPGTRLTVL.

The CDR3: CASSEAGTVYGYTF. The CDR3 DNA follows: TGTGCCAGCAGTGAGGCCGGGACAGTCTATGGCTACACCTTC. The J gene is TRBJ1-2, the V gene TRBV27; 7 bases match TRBD1. This CDR3 is built from 14 residues. CDR1 MNHEY and CDR2 SMNVEV come from the germline V gene (reference sequence). V was pared by 5 bases and J by 4 bases, with 7 bases of the junction left unmatched.

The rearrangement links TRBV5-6 to TRBJ1-4, with TRBD1 identical over 9 bases. V was pared by 2 bases and J by 7 bases, with 6 bases of the junction left unmatched. Germline V gene data show CDR1 as SGHDT and CDR2 as YYEEEE. This CDR3 is 15 amino acids long. The CDR3 loop is CASSFDRGRSEKLFF. Here the CDR3 DNA reads TGTGCCAGCAGCTTCGACAGGGGGAGGAGTGAAAAACTGTTTTTT.

This clone was counted between two and nine times. The chain is built from TRBV5-6 and TRBJ1-4, with a tentative D call TRBD1 (5 bases). The ends were cut back, 4 bases at V and 5 bases at J, with 12 bases in the middle. The length of the CDR3 is 14 residues. CDR1 is SGHDT and CDR2 is YYEEEE in the germline V gene. The CDR3 DNA is TGTGCCAGCAGCGGGGGGAGTAACAATGAAAAACTGTTTTTT. The encoded protein is CASSGGSNNEKLFF.

The V call is TRBV9, the J call TRBJ1-1; D is perhaps TRBD1 (5 bases). Germline V gene sequence: CDR1 SGDLS, CDR2 YYNGEE. The CDR3 runs 15 residues. Trimming cost V 2 bases and J 0 bases, with 11 bases left between them. CDR3 sequence reads: CASSVSGDMNTEAFF. CDR3 nucleotides: TGTGCCAGCAGCGTTTCGGGGGATATGAACACTGAAGCTTTCTTT.

The chain employs TRBV3-1 (or the pseudogene TRBV3-2) and TRBJ1-3, with D unclear. The V gene's germline CDR1 is LGHDT and CDR2 YNNKEL (reference sequence). Trimming took 4 bases from V and 3 from J, leaving 25 bases between them. The CDR3 runs to 19 residues. The CDR3 coding sequence is TGTGCCAGCAGCCCGCGGGCCATAGCCCTAACCTCACATGGAAACACCATATATTTT. Amino acids: CASSPRAIALTSHGNTIYF.

The genes are TRBV6-5 and TRBJ2-7, with D maybe TRBD2 (8 bases). V shed 7 bases and J shed 0 bases, with 16 bases lying between them. CDR1 MNHEY and CDR2 SVGAGI come from the germline V gene. The CDR3 covers 15 residues. CDR3 nucleotide sequence: TGTGCCAGCAATCCAGGGGGGACTAGCTCCTACGAGCAGTACGTC. This translates into CASNPGGTSSYEQYV.

Concerning this clone itself: This sample also contains other DNA sequences that code for the same CDR3. This chain uses TRBV20-1 with TRBJ1-5; D not certain. The CDR3 consists of 14 residues. The V gene lost 3 bases and the J gene lost 0 bases, with 9 bases spanning the gap. CDR1 is DFQATT and CDR2 is SNEGSKA in the germline V gene (reference sequence). The CDR3 DNA follows: TGCAGTGCTAGTTCGGGTTATAGCAATCAGCCCCAGCATTTT. Its translation: CSASSGYSNQPQHF.

V and J are TRBV7-9 and TRBJ2-7; 8 bases are shared with TRBD1. The V gene's germline CDR1 is SEHNR and CDR2 FQNEAQ (reference sequence). This CDR3 has 12 amino acids. V dropped 5 bases and J dropped 4; count of bases not matched to a gene: 1. The CDR3 coding sequence is TGTGCCAGCAGCCGGACAGGGTACGAGCAGTACGTC. Amino acids: CASSRTGYEQYV.

The chain uses TRBV5-1 and TRBJ1-2; 7 positions match TRBD1. The ends lost 1 base at V and 5 bases at J; junction bases unmatched: 8. CDR1 is SGHRS, CDR2 YFSETQ, per germline. The CDR3 contains 15 residues. The CDR3 spells CASSLSGTAEYGYTF. In DNA form, the CDR3 reads TGCGCCAGCAGCTTGTCCGGGACAGCGGAATATGGCTACACCTTC.